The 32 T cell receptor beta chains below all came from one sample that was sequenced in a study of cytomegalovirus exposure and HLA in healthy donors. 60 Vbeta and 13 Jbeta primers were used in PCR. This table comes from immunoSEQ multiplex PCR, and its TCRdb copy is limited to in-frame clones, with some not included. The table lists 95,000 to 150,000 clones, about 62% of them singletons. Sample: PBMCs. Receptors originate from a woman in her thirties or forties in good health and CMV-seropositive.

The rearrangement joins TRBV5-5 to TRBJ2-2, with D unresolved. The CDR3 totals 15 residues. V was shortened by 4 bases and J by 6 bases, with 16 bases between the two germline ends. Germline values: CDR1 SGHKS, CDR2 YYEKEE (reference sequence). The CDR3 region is CASSLIATLSGELFF. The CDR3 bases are TGTGCCAGCAGCCTCATCGCGACTCTTTCCGGGGAGCTGTTTTTT.

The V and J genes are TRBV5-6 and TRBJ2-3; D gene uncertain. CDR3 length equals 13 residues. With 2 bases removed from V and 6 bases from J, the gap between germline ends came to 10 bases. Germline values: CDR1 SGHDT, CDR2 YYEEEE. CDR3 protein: CASSLPTGDTQYF. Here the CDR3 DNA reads TGTGCCAGCAGCTTACCCACCGGGGATACGCAGTATTTT.

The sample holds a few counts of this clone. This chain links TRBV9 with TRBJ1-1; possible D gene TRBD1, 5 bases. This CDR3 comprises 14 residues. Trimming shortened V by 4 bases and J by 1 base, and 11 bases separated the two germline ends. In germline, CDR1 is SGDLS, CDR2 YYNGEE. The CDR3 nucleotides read TGTGCCAGCAGCCTGGGGGGTGAGAACACTGAAGCTTTCTTT. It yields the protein CASSLGGENTEAFF.

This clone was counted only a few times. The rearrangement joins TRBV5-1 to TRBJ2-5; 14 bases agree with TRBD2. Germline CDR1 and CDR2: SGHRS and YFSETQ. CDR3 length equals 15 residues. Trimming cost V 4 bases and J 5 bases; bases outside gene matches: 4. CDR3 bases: TGCGCCAGCAGCCCTAGGACTAGCGGGAGGGAGACCCAGTACTTC. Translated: CASSPRTSGRETQYF.

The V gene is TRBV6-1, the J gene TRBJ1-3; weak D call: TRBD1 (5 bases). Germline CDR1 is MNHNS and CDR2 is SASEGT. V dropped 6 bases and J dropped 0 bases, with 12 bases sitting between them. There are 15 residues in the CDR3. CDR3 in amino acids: CASRRIQDSGNTIYF. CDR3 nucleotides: TGTGCCAGCAGACGCATACAGGACTCTGGAAACACCATATATTTT.

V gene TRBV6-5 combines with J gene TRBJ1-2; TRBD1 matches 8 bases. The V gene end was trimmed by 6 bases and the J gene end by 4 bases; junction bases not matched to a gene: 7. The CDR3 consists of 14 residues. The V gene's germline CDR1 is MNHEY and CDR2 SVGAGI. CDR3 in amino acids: CASRQGEKSYGYTF. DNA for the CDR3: TGTGCCAGCAGACAGGGGGAAAAGAGCTATGGCTACACCTTC.

In DNA form, the CDR3 reads TGTGCCAGCACGCCTAGCGGGAGAGGGTTGCAGTACTTC. It is translated as CASTPSGRGLQYF. The chain recombines TRBV7-9 with TRBJ2-5; TRBD2 matches 10 bases. CDR3 size: 13 residues. Germline V gene lookup returns CDR1 SEHNR and CDR2 FQNEAQ (reference sequence). J gave up 11 bases and V 7 bases, and 10 bases lay outside the gene matches.

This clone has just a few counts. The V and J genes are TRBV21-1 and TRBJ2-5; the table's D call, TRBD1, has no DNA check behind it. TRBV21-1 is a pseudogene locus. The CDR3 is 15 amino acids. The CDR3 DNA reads TGTGCCAACCATTACCTCACGGGACAGCAAGAGACCCAGTACTTC. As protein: CANHYLTGQQETQYF.

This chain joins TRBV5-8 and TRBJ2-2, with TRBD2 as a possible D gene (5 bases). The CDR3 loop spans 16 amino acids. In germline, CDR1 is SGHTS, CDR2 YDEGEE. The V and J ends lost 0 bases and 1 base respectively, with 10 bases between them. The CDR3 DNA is TGTGCCAGCAGCTTGGGCATAACTAGGAACACCGGGGAGCTGTTTTTT. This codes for CASSLGITRNTGELFF.

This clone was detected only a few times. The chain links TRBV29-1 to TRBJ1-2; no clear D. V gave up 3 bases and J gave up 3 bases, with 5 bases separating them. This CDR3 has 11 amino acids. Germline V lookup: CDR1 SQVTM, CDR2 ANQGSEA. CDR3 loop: CSVDSDYGYTF. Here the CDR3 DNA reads TGCAGCGTTGATTCGGACTATGGCTACACCTTC. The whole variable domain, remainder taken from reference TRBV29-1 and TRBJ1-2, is SAVISQKPSRDICQRGTSLTIQCQVDSQVTMMFWYRQQPGQSLTLIATANQGSEATYESGFVIDKFPISRPNLTFSTLTVSNMSPEDSSIYLCSVDSDYGYTFGSGTRLTVV.

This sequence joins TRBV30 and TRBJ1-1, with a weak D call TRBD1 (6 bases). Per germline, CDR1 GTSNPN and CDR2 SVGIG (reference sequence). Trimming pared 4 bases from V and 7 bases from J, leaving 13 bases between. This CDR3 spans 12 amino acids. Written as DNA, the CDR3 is TGTGCCTGGATCTCGCAGGGGAGTGAAGCTTTCTTT. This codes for CAWISQGSEAFF. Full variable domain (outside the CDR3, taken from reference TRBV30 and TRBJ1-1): SQTIHQWPATLVQPVGSPLSLECTVEGTSNPNLYWYRQAAGRGLQLLFYSVGIGQISSEVPQNLSASRPQDRQFILSSKKLLLSDSGFYLCAWISQGSEAFFGQGTRLTVV.

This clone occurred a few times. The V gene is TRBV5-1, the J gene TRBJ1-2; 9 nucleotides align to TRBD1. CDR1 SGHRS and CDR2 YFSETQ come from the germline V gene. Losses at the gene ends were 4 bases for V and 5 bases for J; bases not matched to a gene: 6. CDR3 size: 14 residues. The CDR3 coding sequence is TGCGCCAGCAGCGGGACAGGGCTGGAGTATGGCTACACCTTC. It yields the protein CASSGTGLEYGYTF.

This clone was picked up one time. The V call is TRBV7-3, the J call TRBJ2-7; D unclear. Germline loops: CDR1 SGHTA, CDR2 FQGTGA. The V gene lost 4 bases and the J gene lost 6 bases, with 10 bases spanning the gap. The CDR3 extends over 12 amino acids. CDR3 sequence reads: CASSSHGGEQYF. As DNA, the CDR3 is TGTGCCAGCAGCTCACATGGTGGCGAGCAGTACTTC.

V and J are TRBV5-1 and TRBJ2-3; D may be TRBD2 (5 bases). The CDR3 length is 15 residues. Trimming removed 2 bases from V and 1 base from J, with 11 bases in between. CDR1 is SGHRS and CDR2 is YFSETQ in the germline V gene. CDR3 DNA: TGCGCCAGCAGCTTTGGGAGCCGGGGCACAGATACGCAGTATTTT. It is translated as CASSFGSRGTDTQYF.

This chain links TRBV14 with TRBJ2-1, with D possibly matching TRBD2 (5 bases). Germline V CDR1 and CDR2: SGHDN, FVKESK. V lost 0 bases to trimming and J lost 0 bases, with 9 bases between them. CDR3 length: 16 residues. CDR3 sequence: CASSQELGSSYNEQFF. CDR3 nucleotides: TGTGCCAGCAGCCAAGAATTAGGGAGCTCCTACAATGAGCAGTTCTTC. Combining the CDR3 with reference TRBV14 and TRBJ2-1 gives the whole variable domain EAGVTQFPSHSVIEKGQTVTLRCDPISGHDNLYWYRRVMGKEIKFLLHFVKESKQDESGMPNNRFLAERTGGTYSTLKVQPAELEDSGVYFCASSQELGSSYNEQFFGPGTRLTVL.

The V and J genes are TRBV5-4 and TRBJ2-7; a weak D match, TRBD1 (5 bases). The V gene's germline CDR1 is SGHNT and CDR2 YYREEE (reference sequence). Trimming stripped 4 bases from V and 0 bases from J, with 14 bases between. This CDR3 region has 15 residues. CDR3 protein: CASSQDVDSSYEQYF. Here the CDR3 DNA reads TGTGCCAGCAGCCAAGATGTCGACAGCTCCTACGAGCAGTACTTC.

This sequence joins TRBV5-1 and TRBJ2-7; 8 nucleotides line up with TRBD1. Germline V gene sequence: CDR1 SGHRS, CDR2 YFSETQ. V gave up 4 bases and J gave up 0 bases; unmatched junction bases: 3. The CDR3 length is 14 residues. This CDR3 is CASSITGGSYEQYF. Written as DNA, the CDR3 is TGCGCCAGCAGCATAACAGGGGGCTCCTACGAGCAGTACTTC.

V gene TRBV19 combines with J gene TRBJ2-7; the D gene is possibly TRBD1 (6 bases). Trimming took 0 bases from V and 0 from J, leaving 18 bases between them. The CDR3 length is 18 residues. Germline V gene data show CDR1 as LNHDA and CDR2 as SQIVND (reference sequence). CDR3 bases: TGTGCCAGTAGTATAGACAAAACCGGGACAAGCCTCTCCTACGAGCAGTACTTC. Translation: CASSIDKTGTSLSYEQYF.

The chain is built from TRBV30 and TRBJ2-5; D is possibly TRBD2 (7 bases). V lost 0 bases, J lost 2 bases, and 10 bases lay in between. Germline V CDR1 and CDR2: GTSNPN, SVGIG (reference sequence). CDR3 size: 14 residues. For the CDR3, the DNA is TGTGCCTGGAGTGTAGGGGGGGGGCAAGAGACCCAGTACTTC. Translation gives CAWSVGGGQETQYF. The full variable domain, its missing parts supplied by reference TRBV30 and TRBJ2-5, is SQTIHQWPATLVQPVGSPLSLECTVEGTSNPNLYWYRQAAGRGLQLLFYSVGIGQISSEVPQNLSASRPQDRQFILSSKKLLLSDSGFYLCAWSVGGGQETQYFGPGTRLLVL.

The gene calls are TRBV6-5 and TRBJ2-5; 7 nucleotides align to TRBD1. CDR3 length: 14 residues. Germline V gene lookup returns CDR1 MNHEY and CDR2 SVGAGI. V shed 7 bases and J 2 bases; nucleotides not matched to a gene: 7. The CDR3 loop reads CASNSGTAQETQYF. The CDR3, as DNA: TGTGCCAGCAATTCCGGGACAGCACAAGAGACCCAGTACTTC.

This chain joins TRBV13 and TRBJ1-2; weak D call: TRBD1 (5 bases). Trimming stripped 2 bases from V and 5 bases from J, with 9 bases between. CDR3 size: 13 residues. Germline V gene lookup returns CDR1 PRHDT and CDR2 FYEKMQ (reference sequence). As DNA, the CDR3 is TGTGCCAGCAGCTTACAGGGCCGATATGGCTACACCTTC. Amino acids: CASSLQGRYGYTF.

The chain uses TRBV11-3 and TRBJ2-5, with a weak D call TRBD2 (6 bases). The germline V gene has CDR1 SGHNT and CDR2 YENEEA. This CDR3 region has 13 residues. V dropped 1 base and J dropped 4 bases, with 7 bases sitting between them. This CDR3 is CASSLAGVETQYF. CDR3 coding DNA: TGTGCCAGCAGCTTAGCGGGAGTAGAGACCCAGTACTTC.

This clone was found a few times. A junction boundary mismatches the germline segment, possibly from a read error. The CDR3 DNA reads TGTTCCAGCAGCTTCCTTGGTGGGGGGAGAAAGACTGAAGCTTTCTTT. As protein: CSSSFLGGGRKTEAFF. The rearrangement uses TRBV7-9 and TRBJ1-1, with a weak D call TRBD1 (5 bases). The CDR3 extends over 16 amino acids. Germline V gene data show CDR1 as SEHNR and CDR2 as FQNEAQ (reference sequence).

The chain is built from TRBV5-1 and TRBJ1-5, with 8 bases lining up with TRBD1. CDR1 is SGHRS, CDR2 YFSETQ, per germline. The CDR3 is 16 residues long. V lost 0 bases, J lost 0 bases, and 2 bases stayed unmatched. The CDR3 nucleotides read TGCGCCAGCAGCTTGGGGACAGGGAATAGCAATCAGCCCCAGCATTTT. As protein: CASSLGTGNSNQPQHF.

In DNA form, the CDR3 reads TGTGCCAGCAGCGTAGTGGGACTAGCGGGGGCTAAAGATACGCAGTATTTT. Protein: CASSVVGLAGAKDTQYF. The chain couples TRBV9 to TRBJ2-3; 14 nucleotides line up with TRBD2. CDR1 is SGDLS and CDR2 is YYNGEE in the germline V gene. Germline trimming cut 0 bases from V and 5 bases from J; bases unmatched to any gene: 5. This CDR3 is 17 amino acids long.

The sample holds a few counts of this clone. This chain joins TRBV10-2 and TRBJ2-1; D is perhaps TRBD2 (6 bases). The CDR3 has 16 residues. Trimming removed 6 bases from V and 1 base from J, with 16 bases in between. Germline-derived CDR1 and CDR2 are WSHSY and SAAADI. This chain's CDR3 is CASRNRSGHSYNEQFF. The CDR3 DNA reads TGCGCCAGCAGGAATAGAAGCGGGCATTCCTACAATGAGCAGTTCTTC.

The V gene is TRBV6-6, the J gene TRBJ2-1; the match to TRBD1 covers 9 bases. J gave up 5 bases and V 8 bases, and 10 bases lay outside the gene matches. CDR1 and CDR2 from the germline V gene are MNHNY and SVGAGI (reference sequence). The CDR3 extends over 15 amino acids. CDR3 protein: CASGGSGQGNNEQFF. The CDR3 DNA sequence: TGTGCCAGCGGGGGGTCGGGACAGGGAAACAATGAGCAGTTCTTC.

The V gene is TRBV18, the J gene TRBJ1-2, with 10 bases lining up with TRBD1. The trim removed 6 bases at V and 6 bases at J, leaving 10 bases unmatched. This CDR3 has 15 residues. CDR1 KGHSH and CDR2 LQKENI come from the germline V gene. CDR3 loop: CASSQETGTGDGYTF. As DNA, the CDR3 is TGTGCCAGCTCTCAAGAAACCGGGACAGGGGATGGCTACACCTTC.

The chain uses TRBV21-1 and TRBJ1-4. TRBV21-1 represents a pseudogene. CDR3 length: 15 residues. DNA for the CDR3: TGTGCCAGCAGCAAAGCAGAGTTCCGGAATGAAAAACTGTTTTTT. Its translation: CASSKAEFRNEKLFF.

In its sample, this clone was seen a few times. The CDR3 nucleotides read TGTGCCAGCACGGAGGTTAAGAATGAAAAACTGTTTTTT. Its protein product is CASTEVKNEKLFF. This chain joins TRBV2 and TRBJ1-4; D ambiguous. The CDR3 extends over 13 amino acids. V was clipped by 7 bases and J by 5 bases, with 11 bases between them. The germline CDR1 and CDR2 sequences are SNHLY and FYNNEI.

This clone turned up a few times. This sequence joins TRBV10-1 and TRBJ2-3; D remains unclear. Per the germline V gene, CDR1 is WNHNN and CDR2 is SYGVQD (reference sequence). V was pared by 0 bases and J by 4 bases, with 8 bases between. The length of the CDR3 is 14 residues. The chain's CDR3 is CASSESQLPDTQYF. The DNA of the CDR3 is TGCGCCAGCAGTGAGTCGCAACTCCCAGATACGCAGTATTTT.

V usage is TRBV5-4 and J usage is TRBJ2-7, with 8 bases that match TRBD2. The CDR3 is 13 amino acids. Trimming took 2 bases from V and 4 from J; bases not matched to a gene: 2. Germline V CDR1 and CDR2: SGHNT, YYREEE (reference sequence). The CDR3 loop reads CASSFSGEYEQYF. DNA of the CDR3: TGTGCCAGCAGCTTTAGCGGGGAGTACGAGCAGTACTTC.